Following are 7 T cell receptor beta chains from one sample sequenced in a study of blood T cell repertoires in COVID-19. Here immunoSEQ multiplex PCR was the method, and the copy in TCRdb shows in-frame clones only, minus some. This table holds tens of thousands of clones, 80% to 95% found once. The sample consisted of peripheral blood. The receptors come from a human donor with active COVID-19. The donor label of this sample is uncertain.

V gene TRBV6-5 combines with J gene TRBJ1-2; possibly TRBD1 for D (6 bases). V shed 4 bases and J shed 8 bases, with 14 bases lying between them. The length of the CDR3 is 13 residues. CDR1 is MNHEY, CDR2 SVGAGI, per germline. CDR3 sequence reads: CASSSSRGSGYTF. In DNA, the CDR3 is TGTGCCAGCAGTTCCTCAAGGGGGTCAGGCTACACCTTC.

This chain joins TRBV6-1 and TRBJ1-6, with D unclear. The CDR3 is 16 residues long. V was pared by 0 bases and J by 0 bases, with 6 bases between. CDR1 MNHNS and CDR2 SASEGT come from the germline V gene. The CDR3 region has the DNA TGTGCCAGCAGTGAAGCATGGAGCTCCTATAATTCACCCCTCCACTTT. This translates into CASSEAWSSYNSPLHF.

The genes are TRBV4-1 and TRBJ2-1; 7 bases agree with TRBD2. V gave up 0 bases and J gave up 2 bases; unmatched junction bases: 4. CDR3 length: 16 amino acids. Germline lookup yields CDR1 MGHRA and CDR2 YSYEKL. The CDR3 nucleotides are TGCGCCAGCAGCCAAGATTCGCGGGAGACCTACAATGAGCAGTTCTTC. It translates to CASSQDSRETYNEQFF.

The CDR3 region is CASSEDRVRNQPQHF. CDR3 DNA: TGTGCCAGCAGTGAAGACAGGGTTCGCAATCAGCCCCAGCATTTT. The chain uses TRBV2 and TRBJ1-5; D might be TRBD1 (6 bases). This CDR3 is built from 15 residues. Trimming stripped 1 base from V and 2 bases from J, with 9 bases between. CDR1 is SNHLY and CDR2 is FYNNEI in the germline V gene.

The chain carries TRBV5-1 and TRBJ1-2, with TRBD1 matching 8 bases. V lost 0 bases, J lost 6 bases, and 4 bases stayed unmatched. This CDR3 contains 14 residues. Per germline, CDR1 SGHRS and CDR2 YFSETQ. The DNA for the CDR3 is TGCGCCAGCAGCTTGGTTCAGGGGGCGGATGGCTACACCTTC. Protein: CASSLVQGADGYTF.

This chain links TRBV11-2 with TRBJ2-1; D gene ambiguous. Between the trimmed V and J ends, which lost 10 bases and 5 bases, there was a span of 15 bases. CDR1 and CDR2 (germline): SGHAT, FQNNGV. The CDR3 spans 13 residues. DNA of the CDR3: TGTGCCACCCACGGAGCACCAAACAATGAGCAGTTCTTC. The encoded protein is CATHGAPNNEQFF. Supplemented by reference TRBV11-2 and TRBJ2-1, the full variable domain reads EAGVAQSPRYKIIEKRQSVAFWCNPISGHATLYWYQQILGQGPKLLIQFQNNGVVDDSQLPKDRFSAERLKGVDSTLKIQPAKLEDSAVYLCATHGAPNNEQFFGPGTRLTVL.

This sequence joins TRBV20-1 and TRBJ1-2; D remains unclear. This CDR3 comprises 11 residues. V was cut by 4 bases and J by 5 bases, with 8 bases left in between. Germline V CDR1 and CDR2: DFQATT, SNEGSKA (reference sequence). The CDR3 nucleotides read TGCAGTGCTACCCAATTTTATGGCTACACCTTC. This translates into CSATQFYGYTF.